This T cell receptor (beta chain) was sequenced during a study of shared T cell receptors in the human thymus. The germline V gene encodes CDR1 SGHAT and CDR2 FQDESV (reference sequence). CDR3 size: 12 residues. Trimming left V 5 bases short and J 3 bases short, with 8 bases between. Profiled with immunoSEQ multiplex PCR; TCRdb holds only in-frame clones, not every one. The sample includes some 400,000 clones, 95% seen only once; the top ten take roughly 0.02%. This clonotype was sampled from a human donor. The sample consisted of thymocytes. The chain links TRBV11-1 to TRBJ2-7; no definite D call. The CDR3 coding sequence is TGTGCCAGCAGCCCCCGCGACTACGAGCAGTACTTC. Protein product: CASSPRDYEQYF. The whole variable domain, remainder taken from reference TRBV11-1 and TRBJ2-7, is EAEVAQSPRYKITEKSQAVAFWCDPISGHATLYWYRQILGQGPELLVQFQDESVVDDSQLPKDRFSAERLKGVDSTLKIQPAELGDSAMYLCASSPRDYEQYFGPGTRLTVT.